These 12 T cell receptor beta chains were all obtained from the same sample, sequenced in a study of blood T cell repertoires in COVID-19. Clones were read by immunoSEQ multiplex PCR, and TCRdb kept only the in-frame ones, dropping some. The sample carries about 100,000 clones, about 89% recorded once. The sequenced sample was peripheral blood. The receptors come from a human donor in a cohort sampled during active COVID-19.

The genes are TRBV10-2 and TRBJ2-3; TRBD2 matches at 13 bases. The germline V gene has CDR1 WSHSY and CDR2 SAAADI. The trim removed 6 bases at V and 4 bases at J, leaving 10 bases unmatched. CDR3 size: 17 residues. The DNA for the CDR3 is TGCGCCAGCAGCCAACTAGCGGGAGGGCCGAGGGCAGATACGCAGTATTTT. This codes for CASSQLAGGPRADTQYF.

In DNA form, the CDR3 reads TGTGCCAGCAGTGAACCCACTCCGGGTTATACTTTCTTT. Translating gives CASSEPTPGYTFF. The gene calls are TRBV6-1 and TRBJ1-1; D unclear. With 2 bases removed from V and 12 bases from J, the gap between germline ends came to 16 bases. The CDR3 consists of 13 residues. Germline V gene data show CDR1 as MNHNS and CDR2 as SASEGT.

The chain employs TRBV7-2 and TRBJ2-7; tentatively, D is TRBD2 (5 bases). Between the trimmed V and J ends, which lost 8 bases and 3 bases, there was a span of 14 bases. Germline lookup yields CDR1 SGHTA and CDR2 FQGNSA. CDR3 length: 13 residues. In DNA form, the CDR3 reads TGTGCCAGCGCTAGGCGGGTGAACTACGAGCAGTACTTC. Translating it yields CASARRVNYEQYF. The whole variable domain, filled in from reference TRBV7-2 and TRBJ2-7, reads GAGVSQSPSNKVTEKGKDVELRCDPISGHTALYWYRQSLGQGLEFLIYFQGNSAPDKSGLPSDRFSAERTGGSVSTLTIQRTQQEDSAVYLCASARRVNYEQYFGPGTRLTVT.

The chain carries TRBV29-1 and TRBJ2-7; D uncertain. This CDR3 has 13 amino acids. Per germline, CDR1 SQVTM and CDR2 ANQGSEA. V was shortened by 5 bases and J by 1 base, with 12 bases between the two germline ends. In DNA, the CDR3 is TGCAGCGTTTACGACAACTTATCCTACGAGCAGTACTTC. This codes for CSVYDNLSYEQYF.

The chain recombines TRBV2 with TRBJ2-1, with 13 positions matching TRBD2. This CDR3 comprises 17 residues. V trimming: 2 bases; J trimming: 9 bases; junction bases outside the gene matches: 10. Germline V CDR1 and CDR2: SNHLY, FYNNEI. CDR3 sequence (DNA): TGTGCCAGCAGTGAATTCGGGACTAGCGGGAATTACGTTGAGCAGTTCTTC. It encodes CASSEFGTSGNYVEQFF.

The chain carries TRBV2 and TRBJ2-1, with D tentatively TRBD2 (7 bases). CDR3 size: 14 residues. The V and J ends lost 2 bases and 9 bases respectively, with 14 bases between them. CDR1 and CDR2 from the germline V gene are SNHLY and FYNNEI. In DNA, the CDR3 is TGTGCCAGCAGTGAATTCGGGGAGGGGGGTGAGCAGTTCTTC. Encoded protein: CASSEFGEGGEQFF.

The chain couples TRBV20-1 to TRBJ2-3; possibly TRBD2 for D (5 bases). Trimming took off 3 bases at V and 6 bases at J, with 13 bases between the two ends. The V gene's germline CDR1 is DFQATT and CDR2 SNEGSKA (reference sequence). The CDR3 consists of 13 residues. DNA for the CDR3: TGCAGTGCTAGTCTGAGGGAGCGCGATACGCAGTATTTT. Protein product: CSASLRERDTQYF.

This chain connects TRBV30 to TRBJ1-1; no clear D. Looked up from germline, CDR1 is GTSNPN and CDR2 is SVGIG (reference sequence). Trimming left V 0 bases short and J 3 bases short, with 14 bases between. The length of the CDR3 is 15 residues. The CDR3 protein is CAWSVGLQRHTEAFF. The CDR3 DNA reads TGTGCCTGGAGTGTAGGTCTACAGCGGCACACTGAAGCTTTCTTT.

The CDR3 is CASSLDLTASYEQYF. The CDR3 coding sequence is TGTGCCAGCAGCTTAGATCTAACAGCCTCCTACGAGCAGTACTTC. The chain is built from TRBV11-2 and TRBJ2-7; D remains ambiguous. CDR1 SGHAT and CDR2 FQNNGV come from the germline V gene. Trimming stripped 0 bases from V and 0 bases from J, with 9 bases between. The CDR3 sequence is 15 residues long.

Only a few counts were recorded for this clone. This chain uses TRBV4-2 with TRBJ1-1; D remains unclear. Germline CDR1 and CDR2: LGHNA and YNFKEQ. This CDR3 has 15 amino acids. The V gene lost 4 bases and the J gene lost 2 bases, with 14 bases spanning the gap. The CDR3 DNA follows: TGTGCCAGCAGCCTATCCAACGGTGGTAACACTGAAGCTTTCTTT. Translation: CASSLSNGGNTEAFF.

The rearrangement joins TRBV12-5 to TRBJ2-1; D uncertain. This CDR3 has 13 amino acids. V was cut by 7 bases and J by 7 bases, with 14 bases left in between. The germline V gene encodes CDR1 LGHNT and CDR2 FRNRAP. The CDR3 coding sequence is TGTGCTAGTGCCCTCGATTTACGGAATGAGCAGTTCTTC. Translating it yields CASALDLRNEQFF.

The chain carries TRBV19 and TRBJ1-2; 9 bases align to TRBD1. Unmatched junction bases numbered 4, after V lost 3 bases and J lost 5 bases. The germline CDR1 and CDR2 sequences are LNHDA and SQIVND (reference sequence). CDR3 size: 14 residues. The CDR3 nucleotides read TGTGCCAGTAGTATTCGGGACAGGGTTTATGGCTACACCTTC. Protein: CASSIRDRVYGYTF.